This T cell receptor beta chain is drawn from a study of cytomegalovirus exposure and HLA in healthy donors. Primers included in the PCR were 60 Vbeta and 13 Jbeta primers. Generated by immunoSEQ multiplex PCR, the TCRdb table keeps only in-frame clones and is missing some. The repertoire holds roughly 200,000 clones, 82% seen once, with 1.7% in the top ten. This clonotype was obtained from a woman under 30 in good health and CMV-seronegative. The sequenced sample consisted of PBMCs.

The chain's CDR3 is CASSRDSSDEQYF. The CDR3, as DNA: TGTGCCAGCTCCCGGGACAGCAGCGACGAGCAGTACTTC. The V gene is TRBV18, the J gene TRBJ2-7, with TRBD1 identical over 7 bases. Losses at the gene ends were 6 bases for V and 5 bases for J; bases not matched to a gene: 7. CDR1 is KGHSH, CDR2 LQKENI, per germline. The CDR3 runs to 13 residues.